The 29 T cell receptor beta chains listed next were all sequenced from one sample in a study of human T cells and chemical hapten exposure. Each CDR3 protein gets one entry after TCRdb re-called the RACE reads with MiXCR. The data hold 70,000 to 90,000 distinct CDR3 sequences, with 10% to 13% observed a single time. As to time point: patch test 3, about 24 weeks after DPC sensitization. As for treatment: therapeutic diphenylcyclopropenone sensitization with weekly scalp DPC. The sequencing used whole blood, collected in connection with sensitization to the hapten diphenylcyclopropenone (DPC). These receptors originate from a woman aged 45-65 years with alopecia areata. Some clones in this sample may be carry-over from other donors' samples.

About this clonotype itself: A much larger clone sits a single nucleotide away, making a read error possible. The gene calls are TRBV14 and TRBJ2-3; D is unresolved. The CDR3 runs 12 residues. Germline V CDR1 and CDR2: SGHDN, FVKESK. CDR3 amino acids: CTSSQVPDTQYF. DNA of the CDR3: TGTACCAGCAGCCAAGTGCCAGATACGCAGTATTTT. Supplemented by reference TRBV14 and TRBJ2-3, the full variable domain reads EAGVTQFPSHSVIEKGQTVTLRCDPISGHDNLYWYRRVMGKEIKFLLHFVKESKQDESGMPNNRFLAERTGGTYSTLKVQPAELEDSGVYFCTSSQVPDTQYFGPGTRLTVL.

The chain links TRBV29-1 to TRBJ2-3; 8 bases map to TRBD1. CDR3 length equals 14 residues. Germline loops: CDR1 SQVTM, CDR2 ANQGSEA. V shed 2 bases, J shed 4 bases, and the junction held 5 bases outside the gene matches. CDR3 in amino acids: CSVERGQGPDTQYF. CDR3 bases: TGCAGCGTTGAAAGAGGACAGGGACCAGATACGCAGTATTTT.

This clonotype appeared many times. J is TRBJ2-1 and V is TRBV5-1; 14 positions agree with TRBD2. The V gene end was trimmed by 4 bases and the J gene end by 7 bases; junction bases not matched to a gene: 7. Germline V gene data show CDR1 as SGHRS and CDR2 as YFSETQ. The CDR3 is made up of 16 amino acids. CDR3 nucleotides: TGCGCCAGCAGCATGACTAGCGGGAGGGGGGAGAATGAGCAGTTCTTC. Translating it yields CASSMTSGRGENEQFF.

Ten or more counts support this clonotype. This sequence joins TRBV4-1 and TRBJ2-1; no clear D. The ends were cut back, 0 bases at V and 15 bases at J, with 9 bases in the middle. Germline-derived CDR1 and CDR2 are MGHRA and YSYEKL. The CDR3 contains 11 residues. The CDR3 region has the DNA TGCGCCAGCAGCCAAGAAGGGCGGTGGTTCTTC. It yields the protein CASSQEGRWFF.

This clonotype was recorded many times. The chain couples TRBV7-2 to TRBJ1-6; no clear D. This CDR3 spans 15 amino acids. The V end was cut by 2 bases, the J end by 6 bases, with 11 bases between. Germline-derived CDR1 and CDR2 are SGHTA and FQGNSA. The CDR3 loop is CASSLQTAANSPLHF. CDR3 nucleotide sequence: TGTGCCAGCAGCTTACAAACAGCGGCTAATTCACCCCTCCACTTT. The variable domain in full, with the rest retrieved from reference TRBV7-2 and TRBJ1-6, is GAGVSQSPSNKVTEKGKDVELRCDPISGHTALYWYRQSLGQGLEFLIYFQGNSAPDKSGLPSDRFSAERTGGSVSTLTIQRTQQEDSAVYLCASSLQTAANSPLHFGNGTRLTVT.

This clonotype has more than one count but fewer than ten. V usage is TRBV11-2 and J usage is TRBJ2-7; no clear D. V gave up 0 bases and J gave up 4 bases, with 7 bases separating them. In germline, CDR1 is SGHAT, CDR2 FQNNGV. The CDR3 has 13 amino acids. The CDR3 here is CASSLDTMYEQYF. DNA for the CDR3: TGTGCCAGCAGCTTAGACACCATGTACGAGCAGTACTTC.

This clonotype rates as medium-sized. V gene TRBV12-3 or TRBV12-4 combines with J gene TRBJ2-7; weak D call: TRBD2 (5 bases). This CDR3 comprises 14 residues. V shed 6 bases and J shed 1 base, with 13 bases lying between them. The CDR3 sequence is CASSLGGSSYEQYF. CDR3 nucleotide sequence: TGTGCCAGCAGCTTGGGCGGGTCTTCCTACGAGCAGTACTTC.

This clonotype appeared a few times. The V call is TRBV7-6, the J call TRBJ2-6; no reliable D call. The CDR3 covers 14 residues. Germline CDR1 and CDR2: SGHVS and FNYEAQ. V was pared by 5 bases and J by 4 bases, with 9 bases between. The CDR3: CASSPRRGANVLTF. CDR3 DNA: TGTGCCAGCAGCCCTCGGCGGGGGGCCAACGTCCTGACTTTC. Using reference TRBV7-6 and TRBJ2-6 for the parts outside the CDR3, the full variable domain is GAGVSQSPRYKVTKRGQDVALRCDPISGHVSLYWYRQALGQGPEFLTYFNYEAQQDKSGLPNDRFSAERPEGSISTLTIQRTEQRDSAMYRCASSPRRGANVLTFGAGSRLTVL.

J is TRBJ2-3 and V is TRBV3-1; D tentatively reads TRBD1 or TRBD2 (6 bases each). V lost 0 bases and J 7 bases, leaving 17 bases between the germline ends. The CDR3 is 16 amino acids. Per germline, CDR1 LGHDT and CDR2 YNNKEL (reference sequence). The CDR3 is CASSQDLGGGPNTQYF. CDR3 sequence (DNA): TGTGCCAGCAGCCAAGATTTGGGGGGCGGCCCCAATACGCAGTATTTT.

This clonotype was observed at least ten times. The V and J genes are TRBV2 and TRBJ2-2; D ambiguous. V shed 4 bases and J shed 0 bases, with 9 bases lying between them. The germline gives CDR1 SNHLY, CDR2 FYNNEI. This CDR3 is 15 amino acids long. CDR3 region: CASSAETTNTGELFF. CDR3 nucleotide sequence: TGTGCCAGCAGTGCGGAGACGACGAACACCGGGGAGCTGTTTTTT.

The chain carries TRBV11-3 and TRBJ2-2, with TRBD1 as a possible D gene (5 bases). Germline V gene lookup returns CDR1 SGHNT and CDR2 YENEEA. The CDR3 has 15 amino acids. V was pared by 5 bases and J by 4 bases, with 14 bases between. CDR3 sequence: CASSLGPRPTGELFF. For the CDR3, the DNA is TGTGCCAGCAGCCTGGGGCCCCGGCCCACCGGGGAGCTGTTTTTT. Full variable domain (outside the CDR3, taken from reference TRBV11-3 and TRBJ2-2): EAGVVQSPRYKIIEKKQPVAFWCNPISGHNTLYWYLQNLGQGPELLIRYENEEAVDDSQLPKDRFSAERLKGVDSTLKIQPAELGDSAVYLCASSLGPRPTGELFFGEGSRLTVL.

Ten or more counts support this clonotype. V usage is TRBV9 and J usage is TRBJ2-1; D gene uncertain. With 0 bases removed from V and 2 bases from J, the gap between germline ends came to 9 bases. Germline values: CDR1 SGDLS, CDR2 YYNGEE. The CDR3 extends over 15 amino acids. The CDR3 here is CASSVDSPPYNEQFF. DNA of the CDR3: TGTGCCAGCAGCGTAGACTCGCCCCCCTACAATGAGCAGTTCTTC.

This sequence joins TRBV5-3 and TRBJ2-7; 9 bases agree with TRBD1. TRBV5-3 has ORF status, its function being uncertain. CDR3 length: 15 residues. The junction had 10 bases not matched to a gene; V was cut back by 4 bases and J by 5 bases. This CDR3 reads CARSPPGQGFHEQYF. CDR3 sequence (DNA): TGTGCCAGAAGCCCCCCGGGACAGGGTTTCCACGAGCAGTACTTC.

This clonotype has more than one count but fewer than ten. The gene calls are TRBV25-1 and TRBJ2-7; the D is unclear. Trimming took 2 bases from V and 3 from J, leaving 14 bases between them. Per germline, CDR1 MGHDK and CDR2 SYGVNS. This CDR3 has 15 residues. Written as DNA, the CDR3 is TGTGCCAGCAGTGAAAGTGGGCATGGCATCTACGAGCAGTACTTC. This codes for CASSESGHGIYEQYF.

This clonotype has a count of ten or more. The gene calls are TRBV24-1 and TRBJ2-1; 8 bases map to TRBD2. Germline V gene lookup returns CDR1 KGHDR and CDR2 SFDVKD. V lost 7 bases to trimming and J lost 5 bases; unmatched junction nucleotides: 9. The CDR3 loop spans 15 amino acids. Here the CDR3 DNA reads TGTGCCACCAGGGCCGAGCGGGAGCCTGACAATGAGCAGTTCTTC. This gives the protein CATRAEREPDNEQFF.

This chain links TRBV11-2 with TRBJ1-2; TRBD1 matches 10 bases. This CDR3 is 18 amino acids long. V gave up 1 base and J gave up 0 bases; unmatched junction bases: 8. Germline CDR1 and CDR2: SGHAT and FQNNGV. CDR3 sequence: CASSLGRDRGPTNYGYTF. CDR3 bases: TGTGCCAGCAGCTTAGGAAGGGACAGGGGACCGACTAACTATGGCTACACCTTC.

This clonotype was detected many times. V and J are TRBV6-4 and TRBJ1-2; a weak D match, TRBD1 (6 bases). Deletions cut 3 bases from V and 8 bases from J, with 22 bases between. Per the germline V gene, CDR1 is MRHNA and CDR2 is SNTAGT. This CDR3 has 16 residues. The CDR3 nucleotides read TGTGCCAGCAGTGAAGATCCGAGAGGGGGACTAGGAGGCTACACCTTC. It encodes CASSEDPRGGLGGYTF.

This clonotype was recorded at least ten times. This chain joins TRBV6-2 or TRBV6-3 and TRBJ2-7, with 10 positions matching TRBD2. The V segment lost 7 bases and the J segment 3 bases; nucleotides outside the gene matches: 6. CDR3 length: 14 residues. Germline V lookup: CDR1 MNHEY, CDR2 SVGEGT. In DNA form, the CDR3 reads TGTGCCAGCACCTTCGGGACTAGCGTCTACGAGCAGTACTTC. Translation: CASTFGTSVYEQYF.

This clonotype has ten or more counts. This chain links TRBV6-5 with TRBJ1-4, with D hard to call. The germline V gene has CDR1 MNHEY and CDR2 SVGAGI. V shed 0 bases and J shed 8 bases, with 10 bases lying between them. There are 14 residues in the CDR3. The CDR3 sequence: CASSYSLWGEKLFF. The DNA for the CDR3 is TGTGCCAGCAGTTACTCGTTGTGGGGAGAAAAACTGTTTTTT.

This clonotype was found once. V gene TRBV20-1 combines with J gene TRBJ1-2, with D uncertain. The V gene lost 4 bases and the J gene lost 3 bases, with 12 bases spanning the gap. The V gene's germline CDR1 is DFQATT and CDR2 SNEGSKA (reference sequence). This CDR3 spans 13 amino acids. The CDR3 loop is CSATGRNDYGYTF. DNA for the CDR3: TGCAGTGCTACCGGGAGAAATGACTATGGCTACACCTTC.

The chain is built from TRBV20-1 and TRBJ2-1, with 7 nucleotides matching TRBD1. Germline V lookup: CDR1 DFQATT, CDR2 SNEGSKA (reference sequence). V was clipped by 6 bases and J by 6 bases; unmatched bases: 2. The CDR3 consists of 11 residues. CDR3 amino acids: CSARDSNEQFF. The CDR3 nucleotides read TGCAGTGCCCGGGACAGCAATGAGCAGTTCTTC.

This clonotype occurred a few times. The chain recombines TRBV7-9 with TRBJ1-5, with D perhaps TRBD1 (6 bases). The germline V and J ends were trimmed by 0 bases and 0 bases, with 6 bases remaining between them. Germline V gives CDR1 SEHNR, CDR2 FQNEAQ (reference sequence). CDR3 length equals 15 residues. The chain's CDR3 is CASSLAGGSNQPQHF. CDR3 bases: TGTGCCAGCAGCTTAGCAGGGGGTAGCAATCAGCCCCAGCATTTT.

Concerning this clonotype itself: This could be a read error, since a much larger clone is one nucleotide away. V and J are TRBV4-1 and TRBJ2-1; the D gene is possibly TRBD1 (5 bases). This CDR3 has 13 residues. Germline V gene lookup returns CDR1 MGHRA and CDR2 YSYEKL. The CDR3 coding sequence is TGCGTCAGCAGCCAAGGGGTGGAAGGTGAGCAGTTCTTC. It specifies CVSSQGVEGEQFF.

The chain recombines TRBV7-9 with TRBJ2-1; D is unclear. This CDR3 spans 14 amino acids. V dropped 3 bases and J dropped 2 bases, with 8 bases sitting between them. Germline V gene sequence: CDR1 SEHNR, CDR2 FQNEAQ (reference sequence). The CDR3 loop reads CASSFRATYNEQFF. The DNA of the CDR3 is TGTGCCAGCAGCTTCCGGGCGACCTACAATGAGCAGTTCTTC. Combining the CDR3 with reference TRBV7-9 and TRBJ2-1 gives the whole variable domain DTGVSQNPRHKITKRGQNVTFRCDPISEHNRLYWYRQTLGQGPEFLTYFQNEAQLEKSRLLSDRFSAERPKGSFSTLEIQRTEQGDSAMYLCASSFRATYNEQFFGPGTRLTVL.

The chain joins TRBV14 to TRBJ2-2, with TRBD1 as a possible D gene (5 bases). The CDR3 contains 15 residues. V was pared by 4 bases and J by 1 base, with 10 bases between. Looked up from germline, CDR1 is SGHDN and CDR2 is FVKESK. The CDR3: CASSPSRGNTGELFF. CDR3 DNA sequence: TGTGCCAGCAGCCCATCAAGGGGGAACACCGGGGAGCTGTTTTTT.

Ten or more counts support this clonotype. The J gene is TRBJ1-1, the V gene TRBV29-1; D may be TRBD1 (5 bases). The CDR3 sequence is 12 residues long. V shed 7 bases and J shed 4 bases, with 13 bases lying between them. From germline, CDR1 is SQVTM and CDR2 ANQGSEA. CDR3 in DNA: TGCAGCGCGATACCGGGGGTCACTGAAGCTTTCTTT. It translates to CSAIPGVTEAFF.

The chain recombines TRBV20-1 with TRBJ2-4; no definite D call. Trimming took off 0 bases at V and 13 bases at J, with 7 bases between the two ends. This CDR3 is built from 10 residues. CDR1 and CDR2 (germline): DFQATT, SNEGSKA (reference sequence). CDR3 sequence: CSARDPGQYF. Written as DNA, the CDR3 is TGCAGTGCTAGAGATCCAGGACAGTACTTC.

Only a few counts were recorded for this clonotype. The chain carries TRBV5-1 and TRBJ2-1; the D is unclear. The V gene lost 2 bases and the J gene lost 3 bases, with 12 bases spanning the gap. The CDR3 is 15 amino acids. Germline CDR1 is SGHRS and CDR2 is YFSETQ. CDR3 sequence reads: CASSFDGSLYNEQFF. CDR3 DNA sequence: TGCGCCAGCAGCTTCGACGGCTCCCTCTACAATGAGCAGTTCTTC.

This clonotype came up many times. One junction end does not reproduce the germline sequence, and a read error may be involved. This sequence joins TRBV7-7 and TRBJ2-5, with TRBD1 matching over 10 bases. The CDR3 runs to 15 residues. Looked up from germline, CDR1 is SSHAT and CDR2 is FNYEAQ (reference sequence). The CDR3 DNA sequence: TGTGCTAGCAGCCCCACGGGACAGGGGACGGAGACCCAGTACTTC. Its protein is CASSPTGQGTETQYF.